The text below deals with one T cell receptor beta chain. Its antigen remains undetermined. No qualities accompany the bases; no much larger clone lies one base away. The method was RT-PCR. Sequenced using an Illumina HiSeq 2500. TCRdb's own reprocessing of the public reads used fastp at Q25 and MiXCR and kept productive beta chains. CDR3 protein duplicates are merged, each entry listing the most common genes and DNA. This sample comprises about 480,000 distinct CDR3 sequences, roughly 9.7% of them detected only once. In total, the top ten clones hold approximately 12% of the sample. Taken with the paper, the label for time point translates to: approximately 45 days after influenza vaccine administration. These data belong to a study of response to subunit inactivated influenza vaccine (dated by TCRdb to 2016 to 2018). Background for the entire study: To follow how T cells responded to a trivalent subunit inactivated influenza vaccine, the researchers relied on deep quantitative profiling of the T cell receptor repertoire. Overall results and qualifications from the work: It was suggested by the authors that each seasonal influenza vaccination may recruit only a limited number of new T cells.

Deletion took 5 bases off V and 4 bases off J, with a span of 14 bases between the germline ends. CDR1 MNHEY and CDR2 SMNVEV were looked up in the germline V gene (reference sequence). The CDR3 sequence holds 14 residues, the cysteine and phenylalanine included. The DNA shown is the 42-base CDR3, in frame from base 1. This receptor chain uses TRBV27 and TRBJ1-1; TRBD1 is a weak D gene call, 6 bases matching. The sequenced sample was PBMCs from blood, obtained roughly 48 days after vaccination. This TCR derives from a middle-aged man who received an inactivated influenza vaccine. Donor details come from another sample of the same person, matched by shared clones. The CDR3 has the sequence CASSQYRDTTEAFF. DNA sequence: TGTGCCAGCAGTCAATACCGGGACACCACTGAAGCTTTCTTT.